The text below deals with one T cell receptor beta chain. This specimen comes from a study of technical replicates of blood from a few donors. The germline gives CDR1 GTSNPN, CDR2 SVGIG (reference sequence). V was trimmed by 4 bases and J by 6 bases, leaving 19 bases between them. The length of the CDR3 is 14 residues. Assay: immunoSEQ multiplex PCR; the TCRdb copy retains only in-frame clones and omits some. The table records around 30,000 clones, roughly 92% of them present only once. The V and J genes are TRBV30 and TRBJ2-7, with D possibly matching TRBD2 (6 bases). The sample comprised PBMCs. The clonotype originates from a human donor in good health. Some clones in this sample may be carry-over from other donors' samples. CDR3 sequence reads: CAWKVGPIGGEQYF. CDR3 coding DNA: TGTGCCTGGAAGGTGGGGCCCATCGGGGGCGAGCAGTACTTC.